The 9 T cell receptor beta chains listed next were all sequenced from one sample in a study of blood T cell repertoires in COVID-19. TCRdb keeps only in-frame clones here, not all; method: immunoSEQ multiplex PCR. This table holds nearly 300,000 clones, roughly 84% found once. What was sequenced was peripheral blood. The receptor set was obtained from a human donor with COVID-19, enrolled during active disease. The donor label of this sample is uncertain.

This chain uses TRBV28 with TRBJ1-1; perhaps TRBD1 as D (6 bases). The germline gives CDR1 MDHEN, CDR2 SYDVKM. There are 11 residues in the CDR3. The V end lost 10 bases, the J end lost 4 bases, and 10 bases lay between the germline ends. Here the CDR3 reads CATLQGTEAFF. CDR3 DNA sequence: TGTGCCACCCTACAGGGCACTGAAGCTTTCTTT.

This clone occurred once. The rearrangement joins TRBV7-3 to TRBJ2-3; TRBD2 agrees at 9 bases. V gave up 5 bases and J gave up 6 bases; unmatched junction bases: 18. Germline CDR1 is SGHTA and CDR2 is FQGTGA. The CDR3 runs to 18 residues. CDR3 nucleotide sequence: TGTGCCAGCAGCCTTCTAGCGGGAACGGGGACCAACGCGGATACGCAGTATTTT. Its protein is CASSLLAGTGTNADTQYF.

The chain joins TRBV4-1 to TRBJ2-1; TRBD2 matches at 12 bases. The V gene end was trimmed by 1 base and the J gene end by 0 bases; junction bases not matched to a gene: 4. Germline loops: CDR1 MGHRA, CDR2 YSYEKL. This CDR3 is 18 amino acids long. This chain's CDR3 is CASSQGLAGATSYNEQFF. DNA of the CDR3: TGCGCCAGCAGCCAAGGACTAGCGGGAGCTACCTCCTACAATGAGCAGTTCTTC.

J is TRBJ2-1 and V is TRBV13, with 7 bases lining up with TRBD1. With V trimmed by 0 bases and J by 5 bases, 10 bases remained unmatched. The germline gives CDR1 PRHDT, CDR2 FYEKMQ (reference sequence). The length of the CDR3 is 17 residues. DNA of the CDR3: TGTGCCAGCAGCTTAGGGGGCTACAGGGGAGAGCACAATGAGCAGTTCTTC. Translating it yields CASSLGGYRGEHNEQFF.

Only a few counts were recorded for this clone. The chain has TRBV5-1 and TRBJ2-3, with TRBD2 matching 8 bases. CDR3 length: 17 residues. V lost 1 base, J lost 0 bases, and 7 bases stayed unmatched. From germline, CDR1 is SGHRS and CDR2 YFSETQ. This chain's CDR3 is CASSLLASGSSTDTQYF. CDR3 nucleotides: TGCGCCAGCAGCTTGTTGGCTAGCGGGTCTAGCACAGATACGCAGTATTTT.

CDR3 amino acids: CASSERITGGVYNEQFF. CDR3 coding DNA: TGTGCCAGCAGTGAGAGGATTACAGGCGGGGTATACAATGAGCAGTTCTTC. The chain has TRBV6-1 and TRBJ2-1, with D possibly matching TRBD2 (6 bases). In germline, CDR1 is MNHNS, CDR2 SASEGT. The ends were cut back, 3 bases at V and 4 bases at J, with 19 bases in the middle. CDR3 length: 17 residues.

The rearrangement links TRBV5-4 to TRBJ2-3; TRBD2 is a possible D gene (6 bases). V dropped 0 bases and J dropped 2 bases, with 19 bases sitting between them. The germline V gene encodes CDR1 SGHNT and CDR2 YYREEE (reference sequence). There are 18 residues in the CDR3. In DNA, the CDR3 is TGTGCCAGCAGCTTGGGAAAACCGGGAGCCCAACCCACAGATACGCAGTATTTT. As protein: CASSLGKPGAQPTDTQYF.

The chain recombines TRBV7-9 with TRBJ2-7; 11 bases align to TRBD2. J lost 3 bases, V lost 5 bases, and 6 bases had no gene match. The CDR3 runs 15 residues. Per germline, CDR1 SEHNR and CDR2 FQNEAQ (reference sequence). The CDR3 reads CASSAGGLAVYEQYF. The CDR3 DNA reads as TGTGCCAGCAGCGCGGGGGGACTAGCGGTCTACGAGCAGTACTTC.

The V call is TRBV5-4, the J call TRBJ1-4; D remains unclear. The V and J ends lost 0 bases and 4 bases respectively, with 4 bases between them. The CDR3 consists of 13 residues. Germline CDR1 SGHNT, CDR2 YYREEE (reference sequence). In DNA form, the CDR3 reads TGTGCCAGCAGCTTGGTCGGTAATGAAAAACTGTTTTTT. Translated, it gives CASSLVGNEKLFF. The full variable domain, with the rest looked up from reference TRBV5-4 and TRBJ1-4, is ETGVTQSPTHLIKTRGQQVTLRCSSQSGHNTVSWYQQALGQGPQFIFQYYREEENGRGNFPPRFSGLQFPNYSSELNVNALELDDSALYLCASSLVGNEKLFFGSGTQLSVL.